This note documents a single T cell receptor beta chain sequence. Its antigen is not known. This sample stems from a study of vaccination and CD4 T cells after COVID-19. In the study overall: Researchers treated cells with overlapping spike peptides taken from SARS-CoV-2, HCoV-NL63, HCoV-OC43 and HCoV-229E. Broader study findings: From around 20 to 38, the median of SARS-CoV-2-reactive clonotypes rose without reaching significance.

The treatment: roughly 10-day PBMC culture with coronavirus spike peptide pools or control peptides (ViraFEST assay). With the Oncomine TCR Beta short-read assay, DNA from cultured CD4+ T cells was sequenced. Once CD4+ T cells had been cultured, genomic DNA was extracted from them. TCRdb re-analysed the PCR reads in MiXCR, keeping a single row per CDR3 protein. The sample has about 14,000 distinct CDR3 sequences; 50% to 55% are singletons. The CDR3 spans 16 residues. Per the germline V gene, CDR1 is SGHVS and CDR2 is FQNEAQ. V shed 2 bases and J shed 5 bases, with 19 bases lying between them. The sequencing input was CD4+ T cells from blood, cultured in vitro. The genes are TRBV7-8 and TRBJ2-7; D possibly corresponds to TRBD1 (5 bases). This TCR came from a human donor who had recovered from COVID-19. As DNA, the CDR3 is TGTGCCAGCAGCTTAATGGGGCTGGGAAGGAGAGACGAGCAGTACTTC. It translates to CASSLMGLGRRDEQYF.